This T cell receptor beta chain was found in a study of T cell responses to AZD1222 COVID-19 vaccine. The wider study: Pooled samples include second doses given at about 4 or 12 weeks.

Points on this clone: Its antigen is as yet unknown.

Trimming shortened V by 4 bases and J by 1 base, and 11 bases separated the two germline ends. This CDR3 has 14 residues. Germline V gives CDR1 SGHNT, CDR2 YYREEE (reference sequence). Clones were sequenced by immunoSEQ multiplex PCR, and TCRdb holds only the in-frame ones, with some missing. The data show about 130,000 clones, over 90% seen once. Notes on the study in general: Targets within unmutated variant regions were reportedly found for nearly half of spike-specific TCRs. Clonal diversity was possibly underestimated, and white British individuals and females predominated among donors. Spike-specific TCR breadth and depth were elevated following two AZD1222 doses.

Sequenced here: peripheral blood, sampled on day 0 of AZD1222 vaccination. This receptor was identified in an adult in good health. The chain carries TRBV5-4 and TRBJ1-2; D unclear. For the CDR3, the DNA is TGTGCCAGCAGCATGGGTGTCGGTAACTATGGCTACACCTTC. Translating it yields CASSMGVGNYGYTF.